The 10 T cell receptor beta chains below were found in one sample sequenced in a study of vaccination effects on CD4 cells after COVID-19. These receptors' targets are unknown. The method was immunoSEQ multiplex PCR; TCRdb's version includes in-frame clones alone and lacks a portion of them. Of some 69,000 clones listed, more than 70% are singletons. Antigen-specific CD4+ T cells were first expanded with viral peptide pools by the ViraFEST assay and only then sequenced. Culturing for more than eight days preceded CD4+ T cell isolation. Having tested negative for nucleocapsid antibodies, the vaccine recipients showed no prior SARS-CoV-2 infection. The source was CD4+ T cells from PBMCs cultured with HCoV-NL63 spike peptides, collected before COVID-19 vaccination. The receptors originated from a human donor who received a COVID-19 vaccine.

This clone was observed a handful of times. The chain combines TRBV6-1 with TRBJ1-1; possible D gene TRBD1, 6 bases. Looked up from germline, CDR1 is MNHNS and CDR2 is SASEGT. Trimming removed 2 bases from V and 5 bases from J, with 21 bases in between. The CDR3 sequence is 17 residues long. DNA of the CDR3: TGTGCCAGCAGTGAAACAAACAGGGTTTCTTCTGGGACTGAAGCTTTCTTT. Its translation: CASSETNRVSSGTEAFF.

The chain recombines TRBV7-2 with TRBJ2-3; TRBD2 matches 9 bases. CDR1 SGHTA and CDR2 FQGNSA come from the germline V gene. V shed 5 bases, J shed 4 bases, and the junction held 13 bases outside the gene matches. This CDR3 has 17 residues. This chain's CDR3 is CASSDQSLSGGPDTQYF. Here the CDR3 DNA reads TGTGCCAGCAGCGATCAAAGCCTCAGCGGGGGGCCAGATACGCAGTATTTT.

This sequence joins TRBV28 and TRBJ2-2, with TRBD2 identical over 13 bases. After removal of 8 bases from V and 8 bases from J, the junction contained 14 bases not matched to a gene. The CDR3 length is 17 residues. The V gene's germline CDR1 is MDHEN and CDR2 SYDVKM. In nucleotides, the CDR3 is TGTGCCAGCTCCCGACTAGCGGGGGGCCCTGACGTAGGGGAGCTGTTTTTT. Translated: CASSRLAGGPDVGELFF.

Comment on this clone: Other DNA sequences from this sample encode an identical CDR3 as well. The chain has TRBV28 and TRBJ2-7, with a tentative D call TRBD1 (7 bases). The CDR3 has 13 amino acids. Germline values: CDR1 MDHEN, CDR2 SYDVKM. Deletions cut 3 bases from V and 7 bases from J, with 13 bases between. In DNA form, the CDR3 reads TGTGCCAGCAGTTTGGAGGGGGCGAGGGAGCAGTACGTC. Protein: CASSLEGAREQYV.

This chain uses TRBV6-2 or TRBV6-3 with TRBJ2-2; tentatively, D is TRBD1 or TRBD2 (5 bases each). The CDR3 length is 15 residues. CDR1 MNHEY and CDR2 SVGEGT come from the germline V gene. The V and J ends lost 2 bases and 4 bases respectively, with 11 bases between them. The CDR3 DNA reads as TGTGCCAGCAGTTACGGGGCGGGCTCCACCGGGGAGCTGTTTTTT. The encoded protein is CASSYGAGSTGELFF.

J is TRBJ2-5 and V is TRBV5-1, with D tentatively TRBD1 (6 bases). This CDR3 has 14 amino acids. CDR1 and CDR2 (germline): SGHRS, YFSETQ. Trimming pared 1 base from V and 3 bases from J, leaving 10 bases between. Here the CDR3 DNA reads TGCGCCAGCAGCTTGCTGGGGGCTGAAGAGACCCAGTACTTC. It yields the protein CASSLLGAEETQYF.

This chain links TRBV5-1 with TRBJ2-2; D is perhaps TRBD2 (5 bases). Trimming took 3 bases from V and 3 from J, leaving 12 bases between them. The germline V gene encodes CDR1 SGHRS and CDR2 YFSETQ. The CDR3 is made up of 15 amino acids. CDR3 bases: TGCGCCAGCAGCTCGGACGCGGGTGACACCGGGGAGCTGTTTTTT. Its protein product is CASSSDAGDTGELFF. Together with reference TRBV5-1 and TRBJ2-2, the CDR3 gives the full variable domain: KAGVTQTPRYLIKTRGQQVTLSCSPISGHRSVSWYQQTPGQGLQFLFEYFSETQRNKGNFPGRFSGRQFSNSRSEMNVSTLELGDSALYLCASSSDAGDTGELFFGEGSRLTVL.

This clone was observed a single time. The V gene is TRBV7-9, the J gene TRBJ2-3; 9 bases match TRBD2. Germline lookup yields CDR1 SEHNR and CDR2 FQNEAQ (reference sequence). J was trimmed by 6 bases and V by 5 bases; bases with no gene match: 15. CDR3 size: 17 residues. The CDR3 sequence is CASSNPLTSGLTDTQYF. CDR3 nucleotide sequence: TGTGCCAGCAGCAACCCCCTGACTAGCGGTCTTACGGATACGCAGTATTTT.

In nucleotides, the CDR3 is TGCGCCAGCAGCTTTACGGACAGTTTGGATGGCTACACCTTC. Amino acids: CASSFTDSLDGYTF. J is TRBJ1-2 and V is TRBV5-1; D may be TRBD1 (6 bases). The germline V gene has CDR1 SGHRS and CDR2 YFSETQ. CDR3 length equals 14 residues. Trimming left V 2 bases short and J 6 bases short, with 14 bases between. Drawing the rest from reference TRBV5-1 and TRBJ1-2, the complete variable domain is KAGVTQTPRYLIKTRGQQVTLSCSPISGHRSVSWYQQTPGQGLQFLFEYFSETQRNKGNFPGRFSGRQFSNSRSEMNVSTLELGDSALYLCASSFTDSLDGYTFGSGTRLTVV.

The CDR3 DNA is TGTGCCATACAGGAGTTGGCGAACACTGAAGCTTTCTTT. It yields the protein CAIQELANTEAFF. This rearrangement joins TRBV10-3 to TRBJ1-1; a weak D match, TRBD1 (5 bases). The germline V gene encodes CDR1 ENHRY and CDR2 SYGVKD. V was cut by 9 bases and J by 1 base, with 12 bases left in between. CDR3 length: 13 residues.